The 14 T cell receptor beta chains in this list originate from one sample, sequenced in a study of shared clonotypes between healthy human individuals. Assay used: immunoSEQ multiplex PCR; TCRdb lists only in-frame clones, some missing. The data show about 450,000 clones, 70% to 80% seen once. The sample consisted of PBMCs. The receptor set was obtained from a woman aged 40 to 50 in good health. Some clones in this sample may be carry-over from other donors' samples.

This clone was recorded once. The CDR3: CSVQQGGGYTF. Written as DNA, the CDR3 is TGCAGCGTACAACAGGGTGGAGGCTACACCTTC. This chain connects TRBV29-1 to TRBJ1-2; D is perhaps TRBD1 (6 bases). Trimming removed 6 bases at V and 8 bases at J, with 13 bases between. Germline V gene sequence: CDR1 SQVTM, CDR2 ANQGSEA. The CDR3 sequence is 11 residues long.

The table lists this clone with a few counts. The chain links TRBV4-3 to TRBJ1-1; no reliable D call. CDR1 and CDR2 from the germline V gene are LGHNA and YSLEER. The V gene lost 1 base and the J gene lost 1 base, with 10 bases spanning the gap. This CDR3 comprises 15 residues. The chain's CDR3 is CASSQAWPGNTEAFF. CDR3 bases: TGCGCCAGCAGCCAAGCTTGGCCAGGGAACACTGAAGCTTTCTTT.

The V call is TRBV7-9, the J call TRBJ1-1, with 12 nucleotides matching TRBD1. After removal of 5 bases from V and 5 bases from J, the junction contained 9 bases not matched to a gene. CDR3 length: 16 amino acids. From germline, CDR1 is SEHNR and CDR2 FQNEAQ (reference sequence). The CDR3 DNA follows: TGTGCCAGCAGCCCCGGGACAGGGGGCGCTCAGACTGAAGCTTTCTTT. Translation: CASSPGTGGAQTEAFF.

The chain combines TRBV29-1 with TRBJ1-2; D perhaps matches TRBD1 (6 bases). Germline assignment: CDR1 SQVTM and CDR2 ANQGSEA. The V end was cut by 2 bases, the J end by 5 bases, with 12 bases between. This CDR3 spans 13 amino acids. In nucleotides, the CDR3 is TGCAGCGTTGAAACGACAGGAAGATATGGCTACACCTTC. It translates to CSVETTGRYGYTF.

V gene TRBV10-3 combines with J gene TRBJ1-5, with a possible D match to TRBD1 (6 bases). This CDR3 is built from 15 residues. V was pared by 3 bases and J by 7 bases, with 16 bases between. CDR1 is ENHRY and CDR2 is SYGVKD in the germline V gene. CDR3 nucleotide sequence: TGTGCCATCAGTGATCGGGGCACAGGGAGGCAGCCCCAGCATTTT. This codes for CAISDRGTGRQPQHF.

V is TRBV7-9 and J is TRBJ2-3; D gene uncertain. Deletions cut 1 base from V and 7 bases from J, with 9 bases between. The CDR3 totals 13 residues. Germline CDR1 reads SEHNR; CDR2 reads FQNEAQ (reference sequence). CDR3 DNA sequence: TGTGCCAGCAGCTTAGTGATAGAGAATACGCAGTATTTT. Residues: CASSLVIENTQYF. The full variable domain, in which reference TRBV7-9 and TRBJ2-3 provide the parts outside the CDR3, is DTGVSQNPRHKITKRGQNVTFRCDPISEHNRLYWYRQTLGQGPEFLTYFQNEAQLEKSRLLSDRFSAERPKGSFSTLEIQRTEQGDSAMYLCASSLVIENTQYFGPGTRLTVL.

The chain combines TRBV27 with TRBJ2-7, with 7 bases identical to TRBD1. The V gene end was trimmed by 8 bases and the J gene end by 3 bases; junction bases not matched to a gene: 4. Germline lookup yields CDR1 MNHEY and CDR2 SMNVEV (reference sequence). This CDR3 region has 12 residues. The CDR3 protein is CASWDSGYEQYF. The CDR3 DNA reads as TGTGCCAGCTGGGACAGCGGCTACGAGCAGTACTTC.

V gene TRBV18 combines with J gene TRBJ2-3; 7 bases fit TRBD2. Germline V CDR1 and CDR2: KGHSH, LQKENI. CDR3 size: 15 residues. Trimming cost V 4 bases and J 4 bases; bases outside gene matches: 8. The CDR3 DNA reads TGTGCCAGCTCACTATCCCGCGGGAGCCCAGATACGCAGTATTTT. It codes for CASSLSRGSPDTQYF.

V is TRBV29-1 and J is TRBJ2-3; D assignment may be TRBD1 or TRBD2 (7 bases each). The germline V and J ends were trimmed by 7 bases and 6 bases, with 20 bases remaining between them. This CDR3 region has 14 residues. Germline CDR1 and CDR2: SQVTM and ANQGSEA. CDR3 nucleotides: TGCAGCGAGGGAGGGACAGCCATTGGGGATACGCAGTATTTT. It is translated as CSEGGTAIGDTQYF.

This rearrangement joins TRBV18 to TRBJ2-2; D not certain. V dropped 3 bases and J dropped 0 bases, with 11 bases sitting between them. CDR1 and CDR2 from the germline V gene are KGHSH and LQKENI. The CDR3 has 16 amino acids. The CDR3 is CASSPFRTANTGELFF. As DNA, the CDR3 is TGTGCCAGCTCACCTTTTCGAACAGCGAACACCGGGGAGCTGTTTTTT.

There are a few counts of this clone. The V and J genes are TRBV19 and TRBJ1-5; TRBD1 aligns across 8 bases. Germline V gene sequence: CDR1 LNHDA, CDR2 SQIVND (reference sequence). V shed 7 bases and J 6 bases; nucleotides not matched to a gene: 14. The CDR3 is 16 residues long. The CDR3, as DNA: TGTGCCAGTACCCCCCAGGGAGGGCAGGGGGCTCAGCCCCAGCATTTT. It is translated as CASTPQGGQGAQPQHF.

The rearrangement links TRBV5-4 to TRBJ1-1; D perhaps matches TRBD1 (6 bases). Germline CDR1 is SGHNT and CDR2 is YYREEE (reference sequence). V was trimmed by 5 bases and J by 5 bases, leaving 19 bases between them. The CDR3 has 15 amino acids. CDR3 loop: CASRPEQGVETEAFF. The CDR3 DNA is TGTGCCAGCAGACCGGAACAGGGAGTAGAGACTGAAGCTTTCTTT.

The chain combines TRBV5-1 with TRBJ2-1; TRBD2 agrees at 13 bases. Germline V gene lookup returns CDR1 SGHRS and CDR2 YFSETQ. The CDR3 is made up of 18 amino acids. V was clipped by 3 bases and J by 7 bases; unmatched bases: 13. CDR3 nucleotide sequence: TGCGCCAGCAGCTACCGCCCTGGGACTAGCGGGAAACAGAATGAGCAGTTCTTC. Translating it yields CASSYRPGTSGKQNEQFF.

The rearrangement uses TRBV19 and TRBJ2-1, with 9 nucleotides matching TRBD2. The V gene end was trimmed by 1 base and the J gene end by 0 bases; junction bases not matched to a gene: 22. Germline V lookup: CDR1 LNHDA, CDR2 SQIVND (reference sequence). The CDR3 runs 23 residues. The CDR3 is CASSIGALWGGRAFISSYNEQFF. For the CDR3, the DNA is TGTGCCAGTAGTATAGGGGCCCTGTGGGGCGGGAGGGCCTTTATAAGCTCCTACAATGAGCAGTTCTTC.